A selection of T cell receptor beta chains follows, all from one sample in a study of T cells in Graves' hyperthyroidism and ophthalmopathy. TCRdb reprocessed the multiplex PCR reads via MiXCR and lists one record per CDR3 protein. The sample has 350,000 to 400,000 distinct CDR3 sequences, about a fifth seen once; the top ten hold about 4%. The sample taken for sequencing was blood. The receptors originated from a woman aged 18-29 years with Graves' hyperthyroidism. CDR3s leave out the opening cysteine and the closing phenylalanine or tryptophan.

TRBV12-3/TRBV12-4	TRBJ1-1	ASNSDRGSAF
TRBV7-9	TRBJ1-2	ASSLDHGYT
TRBV5-1	TRBJ1-2	ASSSTTTGRRGYT
TRBV29-1	TRBJ1-1	SVSRTGGLNTEAF
TRBV24-1	TRBJ1-2	ATSSPRRQGEVGYT
TRBV20-1	TRBJ2-7	SAIGDYSYEQY
TRBV11-2	TRBJ2-7	ASSLPGSLSYEQY
TRBV12-3/TRBV12-4	TRBJ2-7	ASSFGRSYEQY
TRBV19	TRBJ1-2	ASSIGGWYGYT
TRBV6-5	TRBJ2-7	ASHRDSLIYEQY
TRBV20-1	TRBJ2-7	SASDRGGYEQY
TRBV29-1	TRBJ1-1	SVEEGGDTEAF
TRBV7-9	TRBJ1-1	ASSPTAWVFDTEAF
TRBV30	TRBJ1-5	AWAGQGMEPQH
TRBV28	TRBJ2-5	ASSSIDRTQETQY
TRBV7-9	TRBJ2-7	ASSGGLHSYEQY
TRBV12-3/TRBV12-4	TRBJ1-2	ASSFGTGGGYT
TRBV27	TRBJ2-3	ASSSWDRYYTQY
TRBV5-8	TRBJ2-2	ASSLLFGGELF
TRBV3-1	TRBJ2-7	ASSRERVRTGAYEQY
TRBV12-3/TRBV12-4	TRBJ1-5	ASSLRGGPQH
TRBV6-2/TRBV6-3	TRBJ1-1	ASSYLRTEAF
TRBV20-1	TRBJ1-5	SARAFNQPQH